A single sample is the source of the 10 T cell receptor beta chains below, sequenced in a study of STAT5B mutations in CD4+ large granular lymphocyte leukemia. Measured with immunoSEQ multiplex PCR; TCRdb has only the in-frame clones, and not every one. The table shows several hundred clones, with 55% to 80% occurring only once. Sequencing input: PBMCs. The origin of the receptors is a woman aged 45-59 years with CD4+ T-cell large granular lymphocyte leukemia.

This rearrangement joins TRBV2 to TRBJ2-1; D gene uncertain. The CDR3 loop spans 12 amino acids. Germline V lookup: CDR1 SNHLY, CDR2 FYNNEI. The germline V and J ends were trimmed by 2 bases and 9 bases, with 8 bases remaining between them. In DNA form, the CDR3 reads TGTGCCAGCAGTGAACGTGGGCTTGAGCAGTTCTTC. It codes for CASSERGLEQFF.

The chain has TRBV2 and TRBJ2-2; TRBD1 might be the D (6 bases). The CDR3 sequence is 15 residues long. CDR1 SNHLY and CDR2 FYNNEI come from the germline V gene. Trimming cost V 6 bases and J 2 bases, with 13 bases left between them. The CDR3 is CASRADSINTGELFF. CDR3 DNA sequence: TGTGCCAGCAGAGCGGACAGTATCAACACCGGGGAGCTGTTTTTT.

The CDR3 region has the DNA TGCGCCAGCAGCCCTCGGGACAGGGTGATGGTAAACACTGAAGCTTTCTTT. It codes for CASSPRDRVMVNTEAFF. The gene calls are TRBV5-1 and TRBJ1-1; 9 bases map to TRBD1. The CDR3 has 17 amino acids. Germline V lookup: CDR1 SGHRS, CDR2 YFSETQ. The V segment lost 4 bases and the J segment 2 bases; nucleotides outside the gene matches: 12.

Here the CDR3 reads CASSQEFDSQETQYF. As DNA, the CDR3 is TGTGCCAGCAGCCAGGAGTTTGACAGTCAAGAGACCCAGTACTTC. The rearrangement joins TRBV21-1 to TRBJ2-5; the table's D call of TRBD1 was not tested on the DNA. TRBV21-1 is a pseudogene locus. CDR3 length equals 15 residues.

V is TRBV6-5 and J is TRBJ2-5; 13 bases match TRBD2. V lost 0 bases and J lost 4; bases outside the gene matches: 2. The germline V gene has CDR1 MNHEY and CDR2 SVGAGI. The CDR3 length is 16 residues. The CDR3 DNA sequence: TGTGCCAGCAGTTACTCATGGACTAGCGGGAGAGAGACCCAGTACTTC. This sequence encodes CASSYSWTSGRETQYF.

By frequency in the sample, this clone is large (0.1 to 1%). The CDR3 bases are TGTGCCAGCAGTTACGGGGGCACTGAAGCTTTCTTT. Its translation: CASSYGGTEAFF. The chain is built from TRBV6-5 and TRBJ1-1; possible D gene TRBD1, 5 bases. The CDR3 extends over 12 amino acids. The V gene's germline CDR1 is MNHEY and CDR2 SVGAGI. Between the trimmed V and J ends, which lost 2 bases and 4 bases, there was a span of 5 bases.

This sequence joins TRBV28 and TRBJ2-3, with 9 bases fitting TRBD1. The CDR3 runs 15 residues. CDR1 and CDR2 (germline): MDHEN, SYDVKM. Trimming cost V 4 bases and J 4 bases; bases outside gene matches: 6. DNA for the CDR3: TGTGCCAGCAGTTCTCCGGGACAGGGTTCAGATACGCAGTATTTT. Its translation is CASSSPGQGSDTQYF.

This chain connects TRBV2 to TRBJ2-7, with a possible D match to TRBD2 (5 bases). The germline V gene has CDR1 SNHLY and CDR2 FYNNEI. The CDR3 is 17 residues long. V shed 2 bases and J shed 1 base, with 18 bases lying between them. CDR3 in DNA: TGTGCCAGCAGTGAATTCGTCCCAACCGGGGTTTCCTACGAGCAGTACTTC. Its translation: CASSEFVPTGVSYEQYF.

This chain joins TRBV25-1 and TRBJ2-1, with 8 nucleotides matching TRBD2. This CDR3 has 15 amino acids. Germline loops: CDR1 MGHDK, CDR2 SYGVNS. Trimming took 3 bases from V and 5 from J; bases not matched to a gene: 6. The CDR3 sequence: CASSDLSGSDNEQFF. CDR3 nucleotides: TGTGCCAGCAGTGATCTCAGCGGGAGTGACAATGAGCAGTTCTTC.

This clone was detected only a few times. J is TRBJ2-7 and V is TRBV28; D perhaps matches TRBD1 (5 bases). This CDR3 has 14 amino acids. V was pared by 6 bases and J by 3 bases, with 15 bases between. The germline gives CDR1 MDHEN, CDR2 SYDVKM. The CDR3 bases are TGTGCCAGCAGGGCGGCAGGGATTAACTACGAGCAGTACTTC. As protein: CASRAAGINYEQYF.